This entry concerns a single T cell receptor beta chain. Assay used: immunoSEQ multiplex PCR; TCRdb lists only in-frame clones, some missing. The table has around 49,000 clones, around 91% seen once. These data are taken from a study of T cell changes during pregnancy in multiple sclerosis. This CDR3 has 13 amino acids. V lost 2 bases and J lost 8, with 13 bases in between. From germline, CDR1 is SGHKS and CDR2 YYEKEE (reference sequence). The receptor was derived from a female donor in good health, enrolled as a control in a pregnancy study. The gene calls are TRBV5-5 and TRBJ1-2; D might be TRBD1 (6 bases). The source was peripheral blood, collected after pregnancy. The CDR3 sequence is CASSFIPGEGYTF. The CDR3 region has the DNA TGTGCCAGCAGCTTCATTCCAGGGGAGGGCTACACCTTC.